Listed here are 26 T cell receptor beta chains from one sample, sequenced in a study of naive and memory T cell subsets. The beta constant-region primer was an equimolar mix of two oligonucleotides covering TRBC1 and TRBC2. MiXCR, run by TCRdb on the UMI-ligation and nested PCR reads, gives a single entry per CDR3 protein. Of roughly 140,000 distinct CDR3 sequences in the sample, about a sixth were seen once. The source material was naive CD4+ T cells from blood. These receptors were obtained from a human donor in good health.

The sample holds a few counts of this clonotype. The V gene is TRBV6-5, the J gene TRBJ2-5; 7 positions agree with TRBD2. Germline V gene sequence: CDR1 MNHEY, CDR2 SVGAGI. The CDR3 runs 16 residues. V was pared by 5 bases and J by 0 bases, with 9 bases of the junction left unmatched. The chain's CDR3 is CASSTGSGGYQETQYF. The CDR3 coding sequence is TGTGCCAGCAGTACCGGGTCCGGGGGGTACCAAGAGACCCAGTACTTC.

V gene TRBV19 combines with J gene TRBJ1-3; 7 bases are shared with TRBD1. J was trimmed by 2 bases and V by 7 bases; bases with no gene match: 8. The CDR3 loop spans 15 amino acids. Germline V gives CDR1 LNHDA, CDR2 SQIVND (reference sequence). CDR3 in DNA: TGTGCCAGTAAGCCGACAGGGTCCGCTGGAAACACCATATATTTT. Encoded protein: CASKPTGSAGNTIYF.

Notes on this clonotype: In this CDR3 the conserved last residue, phenylalanine or tryptophan, is missing, so a read error is likely. V usage is TRBV6-2 or TRBV6-3 and J usage is TRBJ2-1; D unresolved. V lost 6 bases and J 7 bases, leaving 19 bases between the germline ends. Per germline, CDR1 MNHEY and CDR2 SVGEGT. This CDR3 comprises 15 residues. CDR3 protein: CASRRLGPLENEQFY. CDR3 in DNA: TGTGCCAGCAGACGCCTAGGGCCTCTGGAAAATGAGCAGTTCTAC.

This clonotype showed up just a few times. CDR3 in DNA: TGTGCCACCAGCAGAGAGGCAGGGGGCTGGGGTAAAGAGACCCAGTACTTC. It encodes CATSREAGGWGKETQYF. The rearrangement links TRBV15 to TRBJ2-5, with 8 bases lining up with TRBD1. The CDR3 length is 17 residues. Per germline, CDR1 LNHNV and CDR2 YYDKDF (reference sequence). V lost 0 bases, J lost 3 bases, and 9 bases stayed unmatched.

The chain combines TRBV5-4 with TRBJ2-1, with D possibly being TRBD2 (5 bases). The V end lost 0 bases, the J end lost 6 bases, and 10 bases lay between the germline ends. The CDR3 has 14 amino acids. Germline CDR1 reads SGHNT; CDR2 reads YYREEE (reference sequence). CDR3: CASSLVGEGNEQFF. The CDR3, as DNA: TGTGCCAGCAGCTTGGTGGGAGAGGGCAATGAGCAGTTCTTC.

V usage is TRBV6-6 and J usage is TRBJ2-2; no reliable D call. V was trimmed by 4 bases and J by 1 base, leaving 13 bases between them. The CDR3 extends over 16 amino acids. The V gene's germline CDR1 is MNHNY and CDR2 SVGAGI (reference sequence). The CDR3 DNA reads TGTGCCAGCAGTTCAAAAGCTACCAGGAACACCGGGGAGCTGTTTTTT. Translation: CASSSKATRNTGELFF.

This clonotype has a handful of counts. This chain joins TRBV12-3 or TRBV12-4 and TRBJ2-7; TRBD2 aligns across 7 bases. CDR3 size: 13 residues. The ends lost 7 bases at V and 0 bases at J; junction bases unmatched: 3. CDR3 amino acids: CASKIAGSYEQYF. Written as DNA, the CDR3 is TGTGCCAGCAAAATAGCGGGCTCCTACGAGCAGTACTTC.

The chain employs TRBV7-2 and TRBJ2-5, with D possibly matching TRBD1 (7 bases). This CDR3 contains 16 residues. Trimming stripped 5 bases from V and 5 bases from J, with 21 bases between. The germline V gene has CDR1 SGHTA and CDR2 FQGNSA. CDR3 protein: CASSAGQRRSWETQYF. In DNA, the CDR3 is TGTGCCAGCAGCGCGGGACAGAGACGTTCCTGGGAGACCCAGTACTTC.

This clonotype has just a few counts. This chain connects TRBV7-9 to TRBJ2-5, with 8 nucleotides matching TRBD1. The CDR3 consists of 15 residues. From germline, CDR1 is SEHNR and CDR2 FQNEAQ (reference sequence). V trimming: 4 bases; J trimming: 0 bases; junction bases outside the gene matches: 4. The CDR3 coding sequence is TGTGCCAGCAGCTCGGACAGGGCCGACCAAGAGACCCAGTACTTC. Amino acid sequence: CASSSDRADQETQYF.

This CDR3 is CAYVTASNYGYTF. The DNA for the CDR3 is TGTGCCTACGTGACAGCCTCTAACTATGGCTACACCTTC. The V gene is TRBV30, the J gene TRBJ1-2; possible D gene TRBD1, 5 bases. The germline V and J ends were trimmed by 7 bases and 0 bases, with 12 bases remaining between them. Germline V gene data show CDR1 as GTSNPN and CDR2 as SVGIG (reference sequence). The length of the CDR3 is 13 residues.

The chain has TRBV25-1 and TRBJ2-1, with 9 bases that match TRBD2. After removal of 2 bases from V and 8 bases from J, the junction contained 16 bases not matched to a gene. Per the germline V gene, CDR1 is MGHDK and CDR2 is SYGVNS. This CDR3 comprises 18 residues. CDR3 loop: CASSEVFRVAGAKDEQFF. Here the CDR3 DNA reads TGTGCCAGCAGTGAAGTGTTTCGGGTAGCGGGAGCTAAGGATGAGCAGTTCTTC.

The gene calls are TRBV13 and TRBJ2-2, with TRBD2 identical over 10 bases. CDR1 and CDR2 from the germline V gene are PRHDT and FYEKMQ (reference sequence). After removal of 3 bases from V and 3 bases from J, the junction contained 4 bases not matched to a gene. The length of the CDR3 is 16 residues. The CDR3 reads CASSFPLAGDTGELFF. CDR3 bases: TGTGCCAGCAGCTTTCCCCTAGCGGGAGACACCGGGGAGCTGTTTTTT.

The CDR3, as DNA: TGTGCCAGCAAGATAGCGGGACTCGGCGCCACAGATACGCAGTATTTT. It codes for CASKIAGLGATDTQYF. The chain employs TRBV7-8 and TRBJ2-3, with 8 bases identical to TRBD2. The junction had 11 bases not matched to a gene; V was cut back by 7 bases and J by 2 bases. Germline-derived CDR1 and CDR2 are SGHVS and FQNEAQ. This CDR3 spans 16 amino acids.

The gene calls are TRBV3-1 and TRBJ2-3; D gene uncertain. Trimming cost V 3 bases and J 4 bases, with 5 bases left between them. The germline V gene encodes CDR1 LGHDT and CDR2 YNNKEL (reference sequence). There are 12 residues in the CDR3. CDR3 nucleotides: TGTGCCAGCAGCCATATTGCAGATACGCAGTATTTT. It codes for CASSHIADTQYF.

A few counts support this clonotype. The rearrangement joins TRBV19 to TRBJ2-3; 14 bases align to TRBD2. The CDR3 is 16 amino acids. Per germline, CDR1 LNHDA and CDR2 SQIVND (reference sequence). V shed 7 bases, J shed 5 bases, and the junction held 8 bases outside the gene matches. This chain's CDR3 is CASTTSGLAGEDTQYF. CDR3 DNA sequence: TGTGCCAGTACCACCTCGGGACTAGCGGGAGAAGATACGCAGTATTTT.

The chain employs TRBV27 and TRBJ2-5, with D tentatively TRBD2 (6 bases). CDR1 and CDR2 from the germline V gene are MNHEY and SMNVEV (reference sequence). Trimming left V 3 bases short and J 3 bases short, with 8 bases between. The CDR3 runs to 13 residues. CDR3 DNA sequence: TGTGCCAGCAGTTTGTGGGGGGAAGAGACCCAGTACTTC. Residues: CASSLWGEETQYF.

This clonotype was seen a few times. Written as DNA, the CDR3 is TGTGCCAGCAGCTTAGGAGGTATAGGAAACACTGAAGCTTTCTTT. Residues: CASSLGGIGNTEAFF. The rearrangement uses TRBV7-2 and TRBJ1-1, with D unresolved. This CDR3 spans 15 amino acids. V was pared by 1 base and J by 2 bases, with 11 bases between. Germline V CDR1 and CDR2: SGHTA, FQGNSA.

Only a few counts were recorded for this clonotype. The V gene is TRBV4-3, the J gene TRBJ2-7; possibly TRBD2 for D (6 bases). The CDR3 is 20 residues long. Looked up from germline, CDR1 is LGHNA and CDR2 is YSLEER. Trimming shortened V by 0 bases and J by 3 bases, and 27 bases separated the two germline ends. CDR3 in DNA: TGCGCCAGCAGCCAAGATTACCGGGGGTTCGGCGGACCAGAACGCTACGAGCAGTACTTC. It is translated as CASSQDYRGFGGPERYEQYF.

This clonotype was recorded a few times. This chain links TRBV2 with TRBJ2-7; D uncertain. CDR1 is SNHLY and CDR2 is FYNNEI in the germline V gene. Trimming took off 1 base at V and 5 bases at J, with 12 bases between the two ends. This CDR3 is built from 14 residues. CDR3: CASSEDRYLHEQYF. CDR3 DNA: TGTGCCAGCAGTGAAGATAGGTATCTCCACGAGCAGTACTTC.

This rearrangement joins TRBV20-1 to TRBJ2-3, with 9 bases matching TRBD2. J lost 4 bases, V lost 6 bases, and 8 bases had no gene match. This CDR3 contains 14 residues. Looked up from germline, CDR1 is DFQATT and CDR2 is SNEGSKA (reference sequence). DNA of the CDR3: TGCAGTGCCGCTACTAGCGGGCTTGCAGATACGCAGTATTTT. Translation gives CSAATSGLADTQYF.

This clonotype has more than one count but fewer than ten. This chain connects TRBV11-2 to TRBJ2-3; a weak D match, TRBD2 (5 bases). V lost 1 base, J lost 1 base, and 15 bases lay in between. The CDR3 runs 17 residues. CDR1 and CDR2 (germline): SGHAT, FQNNGV. CDR3 nucleotides: TGTGCCAGCAGCTTAGCGGGATACGTAGGGCGCACAGATACGCAGTATTTT. Its protein is CASSLAGYVGRTDTQYF.

This CDR3 is CASSPPGEADTQYF. The CDR3 DNA follows: TGTGCCAGCAGTCCCCCGGGGGAAGCGGATACGCAGTATTTT. The chain couples TRBV28 to TRBJ2-3; a weak D match, TRBD2 (6 bases). Looked up from germline, CDR1 is MDHEN and CDR2 is SYDVKM. The CDR3 is made up of 14 amino acids. V lost 5 bases and J lost 6, with 15 bases in between.

The chain uses TRBV5-1 and TRBJ2-3; tentative D call: TRBD2 (6 bases). Germline V gives CDR1 SGHRS, CDR2 YFSETQ. V dropped 7 bases and J dropped 9 bases, with 18 bases sitting between them. This CDR3 spans 13 amino acids. CDR3 in amino acids: CASAHAGLATQYF. CDR3 DNA sequence: TGCGCCAGCGCCCACGCCGGTCTAGCGACGCAGTATTTT.

This clonotype was found a few times. The rearrangement links TRBV7-9 to TRBJ1-4; D unresolved. From germline, CDR1 is SEHNR and CDR2 FQNEAQ (reference sequence). The CDR3 covers 15 residues. V lost 5 bases and J lost 11, with 21 bases in between. CDR3 DNA: TGTGCCAGCAGCCCAGCCGGGATCGGCTCGGGGAAACTGTTTTTT. Amino acid sequence: CASSPAGIGSGKLFF.

A few counts support this clonotype. The chain employs TRBV7-2 and TRBJ2-1; 12 bases agree with TRBD2. The CDR3 has 15 amino acids. The germline gives CDR1 SGHTA, CDR2 FQGNSA. J lost 7 bases, V lost 5 bases, and 6 bases had no gene match. CDR3 loop: CASSPTSGSRNEQFF. The CDR3 DNA reads TGTGCCAGCAGCCCGACTAGCGGGAGTCGGAATGAGCAGTTCTTC.

This chain joins TRBV30 and TRBJ2-6; 9 bases fit TRBD1. Losses at the gene ends were 0 bases for V and 13 bases for J; bases not matched to a gene: 16. The length of the CDR3 is 17 residues. The germline CDR1 and CDR2 sequences are GTSNPN and SVGIG (reference sequence). For the CDR3, the DNA is TGTGCCTGGAGTGTAACCCGACAGGGGACAGGGTCTGAAGTCCTGACTTTC. This codes for CAWSVTRQGTGSEVLTF.